The present TCR beta chain was sequenced within a study of blood T cell repertoires in COVID-19. Across the study: From T cells, B-cell-depleted T cells, or PBMCs came the material, which was cDNA or gDNA.

Methods used by the authors: For nucleated cells, counts were estimated from reference gene primer amplification. The protocol was immunoSEQ multiplex PCR, while the TCRdb copy is restricted to in-frame clones and leaves out a portion. For V, J and clone size, that table is used; D and trimming come from the DNA. The data contain about 130,000 clones, 70% to 90% of them seen just once; the ten biggest clones take up over 3.5%. Germline V gene lookup returns CDR1 SGHAT and CDR2 FQNNGV. There are 15 residues in the CDR3. Trimming at V came to 1 base and at J to 2 bases, leaving 0 bases not matched to a gene.

Sequenced material: peripheral blood. The rearrangement links TRBV11-2 to TRBJ2-1, with 9 bases lining up with TRBD2. This receptor was taken from a woman between 55 and 75 years old with acute or convalescent COVID-19. The CDR3 protein is CASSLASGTYNEQFF. The DNA for the CDR3 is TGTGCCAGCAGCTTAGCTAGCGGGACCTACAATGAGCAGTTCTTC.